Included here is one TCR beta chain sequence, with context. Its antigen is not identified. This specimen belongs to a study of cytotoxic CD8 clonotypes in ibrutinib-treated CLL. The wider study: Responses: approximately 25 partial, 2 complete; after median roughly 68 months, about 15 stayed remitted, approximately twelve progressed. Study results and caveats: Baseline clonality was higher than in age-matched healthy donors and moved in step with circulating CD8+ T-cell counts.

Germline lookup yields CDR1 GTSNPN and CDR2 SVGIG (reference sequence). CDR3 length: 15 residues. V shed 0 bases and J shed 7 bases, with 13 bases lying between them. Using immunoSEQ multiplex PCR, the repertoire was profiled, and TCRdb retains in-frame clones only, with some absent. The sample lists around 70,000 clones, around 80% occurring once. The starting material was PBMCs, obtained at disease progression, from a patient treated with ibrutinib. The source is a human donor with chronic lymphocytic leukemia. V and J are TRBV30 and TRBJ1-6, with D unresolved. CDR3 residues: CAWSVGKLGNSPLHF. DNA for the CDR3: TGTGCCTGGAGTGTAGGGAAATTGGGGAATTCACCCCTCCACTTT.